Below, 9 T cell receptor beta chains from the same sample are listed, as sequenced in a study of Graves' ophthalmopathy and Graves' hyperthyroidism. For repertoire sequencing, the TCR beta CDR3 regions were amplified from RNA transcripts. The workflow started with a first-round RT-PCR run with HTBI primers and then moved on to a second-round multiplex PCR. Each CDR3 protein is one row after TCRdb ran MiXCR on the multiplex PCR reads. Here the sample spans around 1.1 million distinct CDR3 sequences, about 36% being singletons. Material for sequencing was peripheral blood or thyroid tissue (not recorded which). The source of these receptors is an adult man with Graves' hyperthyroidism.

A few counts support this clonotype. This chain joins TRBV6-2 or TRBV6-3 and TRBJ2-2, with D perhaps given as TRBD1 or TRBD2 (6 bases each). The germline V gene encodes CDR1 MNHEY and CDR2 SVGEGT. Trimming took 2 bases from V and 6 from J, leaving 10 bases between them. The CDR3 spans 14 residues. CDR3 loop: CASSYAGEAGELFF. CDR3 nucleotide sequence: TGTGCCAGCAGTTACGCAGGGGAGGCCGGGGAGCTGTTTTTT.

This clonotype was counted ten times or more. CDR3 coding DNA: TGCAGTGCTGGACCACAGGGGCACGGCTACGAGCAGTACTTC. This gives the protein CSAGPQGHGYEQYF. J is TRBJ2-7 and V is TRBV20-1; 7 nucleotides match TRBD1. The junction had 10 bases not matched to a gene; V was cut back by 5 bases and J by 3 bases. The CDR3 runs 14 residues. Per germline, CDR1 DFQATT and CDR2 SNEGSKA (reference sequence).

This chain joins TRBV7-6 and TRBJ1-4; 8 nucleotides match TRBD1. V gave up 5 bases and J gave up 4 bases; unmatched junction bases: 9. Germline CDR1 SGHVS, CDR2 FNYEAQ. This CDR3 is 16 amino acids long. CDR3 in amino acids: CASSRGQVAYNEKLFF. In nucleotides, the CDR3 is TGTGCCAGCAGCCGGGGACAGGTCGCCTATAATGAAAAACTGTTTTTT.

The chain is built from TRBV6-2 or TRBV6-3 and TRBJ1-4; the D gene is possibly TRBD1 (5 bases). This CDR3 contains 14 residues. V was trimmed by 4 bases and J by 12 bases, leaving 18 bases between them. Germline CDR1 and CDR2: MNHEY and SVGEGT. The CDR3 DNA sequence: TGTGCCAGCAGTTCCGTTGGGGGAGCGGTTGAACTGTTTTTT. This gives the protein CASSSVGGAVELFF.

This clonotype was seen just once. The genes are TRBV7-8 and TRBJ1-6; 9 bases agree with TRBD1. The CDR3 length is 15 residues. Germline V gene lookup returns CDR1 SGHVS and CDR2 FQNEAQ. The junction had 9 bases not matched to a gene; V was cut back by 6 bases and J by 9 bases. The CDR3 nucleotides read TGTGCCAGCAGGTCTGGGACAGGGAGGGGTTCACCCCTCCACTTT. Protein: CASRSGTGRGSPLHF.

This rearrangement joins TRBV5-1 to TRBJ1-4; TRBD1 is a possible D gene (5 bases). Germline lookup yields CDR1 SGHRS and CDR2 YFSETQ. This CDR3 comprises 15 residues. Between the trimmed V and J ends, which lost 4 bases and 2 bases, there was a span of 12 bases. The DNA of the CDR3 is TGCGCCAGCAGCGAGACGGGGGTTACTAATGAAAAACTGTTTTTT. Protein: CASSETGVTNEKLFF.

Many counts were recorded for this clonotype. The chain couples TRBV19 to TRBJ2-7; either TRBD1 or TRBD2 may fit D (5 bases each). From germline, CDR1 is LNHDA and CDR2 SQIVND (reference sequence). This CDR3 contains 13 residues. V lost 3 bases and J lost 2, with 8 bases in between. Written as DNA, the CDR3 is TGTGCCAGTAGTATGGGGGTTACCTACGAGCAGTACTTC. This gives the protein CASSMGVTYEQYF.

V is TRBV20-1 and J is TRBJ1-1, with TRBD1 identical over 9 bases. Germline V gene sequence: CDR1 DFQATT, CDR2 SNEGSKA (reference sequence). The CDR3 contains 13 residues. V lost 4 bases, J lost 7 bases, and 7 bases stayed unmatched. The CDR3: CSATQGALGEAFF. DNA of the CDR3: TGCAGTGCTACACAGGGGGCGCTGGGTGAAGCTTTCTTT.

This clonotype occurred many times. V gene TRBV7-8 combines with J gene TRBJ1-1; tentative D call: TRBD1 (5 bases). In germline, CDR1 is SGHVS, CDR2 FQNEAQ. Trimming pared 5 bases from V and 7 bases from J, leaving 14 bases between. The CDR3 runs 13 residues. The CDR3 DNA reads TGTGCCAGCAGCAAGGGGCCCTGGATTGAAGCTTTCTTT. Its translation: CASSKGPWIEAFF.